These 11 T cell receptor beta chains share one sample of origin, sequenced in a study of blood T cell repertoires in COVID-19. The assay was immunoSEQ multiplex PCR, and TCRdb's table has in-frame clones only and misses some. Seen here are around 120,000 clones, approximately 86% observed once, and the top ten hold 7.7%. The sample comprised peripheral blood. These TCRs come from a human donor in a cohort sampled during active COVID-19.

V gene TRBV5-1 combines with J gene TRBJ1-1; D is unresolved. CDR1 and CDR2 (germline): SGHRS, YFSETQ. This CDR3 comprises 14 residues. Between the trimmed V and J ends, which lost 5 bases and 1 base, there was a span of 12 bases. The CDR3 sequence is CASSAEPGNTEAFF. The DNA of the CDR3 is TGCGCCAGCAGTGCGGAACCTGGGAACACTGAAGCTTTCTTT.

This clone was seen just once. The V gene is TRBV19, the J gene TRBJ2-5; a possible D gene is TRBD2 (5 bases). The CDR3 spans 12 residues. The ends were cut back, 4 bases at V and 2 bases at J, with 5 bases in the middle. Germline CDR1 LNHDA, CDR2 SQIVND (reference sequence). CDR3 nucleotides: TGTGCCAGTAGTACGGGGCAAGAGACCCAGTACTTC. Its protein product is CASSTGQETQYF. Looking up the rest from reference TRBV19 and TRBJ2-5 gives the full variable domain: DGGITQSPKYLFRKEGQNVTLSCEQNLNHDAMYWYRQDPGQGLRLIYYSQIVNDFQKGDIAEGYSVSREKKESFPLTVTSAQKNPTAFYLCASSTGQETQYFGPGTRLLVL.

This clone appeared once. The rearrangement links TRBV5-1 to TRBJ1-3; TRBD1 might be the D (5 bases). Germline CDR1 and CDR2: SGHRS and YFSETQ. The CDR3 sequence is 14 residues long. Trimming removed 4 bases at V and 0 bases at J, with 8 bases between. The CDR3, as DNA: TGCGCCAGCAGCGCTCAGGGCTCTGGAAACACCATATATTTT. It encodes CASSAQGSGNTIYF.

The CDR3 reads CASSQEVGGAGGLQETQYF. The CDR3 DNA follows: TGCGCCAGCAGCCAAGAAGTTGGTGGGGCGGGGGGACTCCAAGAGACCCAGTACTTC. The gene calls are TRBV4-1 and TRBJ2-5; 8 nucleotides match TRBD2. In germline, CDR1 is MGHRA, CDR2 YSYEKL. With 0 bases clipped from V and 1 base from J, the junction kept 13 bases outside the gene matches. The length of the CDR3 is 19 residues.

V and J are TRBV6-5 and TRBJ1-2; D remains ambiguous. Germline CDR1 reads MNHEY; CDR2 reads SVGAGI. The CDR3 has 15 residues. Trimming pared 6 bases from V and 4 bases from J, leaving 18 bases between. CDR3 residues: CASSNIGTASYGYTF. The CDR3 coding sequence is TGTGCCAGCAGCAACATTGGTACCGCATCCTATGGCTACACCTTC.

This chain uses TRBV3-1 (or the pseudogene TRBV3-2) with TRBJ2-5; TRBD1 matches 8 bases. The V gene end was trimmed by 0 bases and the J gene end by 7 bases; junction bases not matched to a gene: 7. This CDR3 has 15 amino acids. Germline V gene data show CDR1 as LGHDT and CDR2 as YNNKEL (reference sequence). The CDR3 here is CASSQDPQGAWTQYF. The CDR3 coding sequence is TGTGCCAGCAGCCAAGATCCGCAGGGGGCTTGGACCCAGTACTTC.

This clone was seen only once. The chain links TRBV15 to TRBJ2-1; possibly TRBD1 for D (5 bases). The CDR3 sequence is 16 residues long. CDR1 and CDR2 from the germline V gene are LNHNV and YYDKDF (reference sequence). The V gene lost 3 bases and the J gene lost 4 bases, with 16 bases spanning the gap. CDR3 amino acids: CATSRPDSYPYNEQFF. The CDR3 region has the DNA TGTGCCACCAGCAGGCCTGACAGCTATCCATACAATGAGCAGTTCTTC.

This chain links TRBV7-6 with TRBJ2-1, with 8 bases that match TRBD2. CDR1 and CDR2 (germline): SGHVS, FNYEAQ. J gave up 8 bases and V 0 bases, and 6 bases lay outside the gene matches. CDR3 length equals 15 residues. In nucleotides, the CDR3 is TGTGCCAGCAGCTTAGCGCAGGGGCGGGGGGATGAGCAGTTCTTC. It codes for CASSLAQGRGDEQFF.

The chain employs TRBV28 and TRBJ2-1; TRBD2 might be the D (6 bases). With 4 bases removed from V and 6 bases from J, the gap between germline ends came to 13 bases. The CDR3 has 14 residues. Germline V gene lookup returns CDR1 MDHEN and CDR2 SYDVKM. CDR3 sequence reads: CASSSPGGPNEQFF. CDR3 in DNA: TGTGCCAGCAGTTCCCCCGGGGGTCCCAATGAGCAGTTCTTC.

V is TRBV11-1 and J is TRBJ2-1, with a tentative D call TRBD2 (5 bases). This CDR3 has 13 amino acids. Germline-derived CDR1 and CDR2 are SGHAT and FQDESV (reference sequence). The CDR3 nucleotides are TGTGCTGAGGGTCCAAGCTCCTACAATGAGCAGTTCTTC. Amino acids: CAEGPSSYNEQFF.

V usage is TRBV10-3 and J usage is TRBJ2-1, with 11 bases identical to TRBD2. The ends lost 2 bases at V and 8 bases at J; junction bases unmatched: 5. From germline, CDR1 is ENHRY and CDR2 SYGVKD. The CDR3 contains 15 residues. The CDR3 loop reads CAISELSGRADEQFF. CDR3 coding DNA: TGTGCCATCAGTGAGCTTAGCGGGAGGGCAGATGAGCAGTTCTTC.